This T cell receptor beta chain was profiled in a study of graft-versus-host responses after intestinal transplantation. Sequencing used immunoSEQ multiplex PCR; TCRdb keeps in-frame clones, though not all of them. The top ten hold roughly a quarter of the sample, which has fewer than 15,000 clones, 70% seen once. The starting material, graft tissue, was processed to release intraepithelial and lamina propria lymphocytes. Germline CDR1 and CDR2: WSHSY and SAAADI. V dropped 8 bases and J dropped 5; count of bases not matched to a gene: 2. This CDR3 is 11 amino acids long. This rearrangement joins TRBV10-2 to TRBJ2-5; 7 bases align to TRBD2. This sequence was found in a human patient who received an intestinal transplant, so some T cells may come from the graft donor. The starting material was ileum tissue, obtained 700 to 800 days after intestinal transplantation. The CDR3 sequence is CASGLGETQYF. CDR3 coding DNA: TGCGCCAGCGGACTAGGGGAGACCCAGTACTTC.